This entry lists 14 T cell receptor beta chains sequenced from one sample in a study of human T cells and chemical hapten exposure. One entry per CDR3 protein, called by TCRdb with MiXCR from the RACE reads. The sample gives roughly 380,000 distinct CDR3 sequences, around 5.5% of which show up once; roughly 2.6% is in the top ten. Time point specified: pre-sensitization, week 0. The treatment is: therapeutic diphenylcyclopropenone sensitization with weekly scalp DPC. The material sequenced was whole blood, taken in connection with sensitization to the hapten diphenylcyclopropenone (DPC). These receptors were collected from a woman between 45 and 65 years old with alopecia areata. Some clones in this sample may be carry-over from other donors' samples.

The table lists this clonotype with many counts. The chain joins TRBV4-3 to TRBJ1-2; D is unclear. The length of the CDR3 is 14 residues. The V gene lost 0 bases and the J gene lost 7 bases, with 12 bases spanning the gap. Germline V gene lookup returns CDR1 LGHNA and CDR2 YSLEER. This CDR3 reads CASSQERGSGGYTF. DNA for the CDR3: TGCGCCAGCAGCCAAGAAAGAGGGAGTGGTGGCTACACCTTC.

This clonotype was seen only a few times. The chain combines TRBV12-3 or TRBV12-4 with TRBJ2-3; D gene unclear. Between the trimmed V and J ends, which lost 4 bases and 2 bases, there was a span of 13 bases. The CDR3 length is 15 residues. The CDR3 DNA sequence: TGTGCCAGCAGTTCCCGGGTCTTGTTCACAGATACGCAGTATTTT. It is translated as CASSSRVLFTDTQYF.

At least ten counts were recorded for this clonotype. The rearrangement uses TRBV14 and TRBJ1-1; D is possibly TRBD1 (5 bases). Germline loops: CDR1 SGHDN, CDR2 FVKESK. The CDR3 totals 16 residues. The V end was cut by 0 bases, the J end by 1 base, with 12 bases between. CDR3 in DNA: TGTGCCAGCAGCCAAGATAAGACAGTTAGGAACACTGAAGCTTTCTTT. Its translation: CASSQDKTVRNTEAFF. The variable domain in full, with the rest retrieved from reference TRBV14 and TRBJ1-1, is EAGVTQFPSHSVIEKGQTVTLRCDPISGHDNLYWYRRVMGKEIKFLLHFVKESKQDESGMPNNRFLAERTGGTYSTLKVQPAELEDSGVYFCASSQDKTVRNTEAFFGQGTRLTVV.

There are many counts of this clonotype. The chain combines TRBV5-4 with TRBJ2-2, with 11 bases identical to TRBD1. Germline V gene lookup returns CDR1 SGHNT and CDR2 YYREEE (reference sequence). The CDR3 is 15 residues long. V shed 3 bases, J shed 6 bases, and the junction held 4 bases outside the gene matches. The CDR3, as DNA: TGTGCCAGCAGCTCGGACAGGGGGCGGGCCGGGGAGCTGTTTTTT. It encodes CASSSDRGRAGELFF.

This chain uses TRBV18 with TRBJ2-7; 7 bases fit TRBD2. There are 14 residues in the CDR3. Trimming at V came to 1 base and at J to 7 bases, leaving 7 bases not matched to a gene. Germline CDR1 KGHSH, CDR2 LQKENI. CDR3 bases: TGTGCCAGCTCACCACGGGCAGGGAGGGGAGAGCAGTACTTC. Translated: CASSPRAGRGEQYF.

This clonotype has a count of ten or more. The rearrangement joins TRBV6-2 or TRBV6-3 to TRBJ1-1, with D hard to call. V was trimmed by 1 base and J by 5 bases, leaving 5 bases between them. The CDR3 consists of 12 residues. Germline V gene sequence: CDR1 MNHEY, CDR2 SVGEGT. CDR3: CASSYWLTEAFF. CDR3 in DNA: TGTGCCAGCAGTTACTGGTTGACTGAAGCTTTCTTT.

This clonotype was seen repeatedly, ten times or more. The chain is built from TRBV7-2 and TRBJ1-1, with 8 bases matching TRBD1. The CDR3 is 14 residues long. With V trimmed by 5 bases and J by 0 bases, 2 bases remained unmatched. Germline lookup yields CDR1 SGHTA and CDR2 FQGNSA. CDR3 nucleotides: TGTGCCAGCAGCCGGGACAGGATGAACACTGAAGCTTTCTTT. This sequence encodes CASSRDRMNTEAFF.

This clonotype was detected many times. CDR3 sequence reads: CASSVGTSGLYEQYF. CDR3 nucleotides: TGTGCCAGCAGCGTAGGGACTAGCGGACTATACGAGCAGTACTTC. The chain couples TRBV9 to TRBJ2-7, with 10 bases that match TRBD2. This CDR3 is built from 15 residues. The germline gives CDR1 SGDLS, CDR2 YYNGEE. The junction had 4 bases not matched to a gene; V was cut back by 0 bases and J by 4 bases.

In its sample, this clonotype was seen a few times. This chain connects TRBV20-1 to TRBJ2-1; 13 nucleotides line up with TRBD2. This CDR3 has 14 residues. V trimming: 5 bases; J trimming: 9 bases; junction bases outside the gene matches: 7. Per the germline V gene, CDR1 is DFQATT and CDR2 is SNEGSKA (reference sequence). Here the CDR3 reads CSAPGTSGIGEQFF. CDR3 nucleotides: TGCAGTGCTCCTGGGACTAGCGGGATCGGTGAGCAGTTCTTC.

This clonotype was detected a few times. The CDR3 loop is CASSLAGAGANYGYTF. The CDR3 nucleotides are TGTGCCAGCAGCTTAGCGGGGGCCGGTGCTAACTATGGCTACACCTTC. The chain couples TRBV7-2 to TRBJ1-2, with D tentatively TRBD1 (6 bases). V shed 0 bases and J shed 0 bases, with 11 bases lying between them. Germline loops: CDR1 SGHTA, CDR2 FQGNSA. CDR3 size: 16 residues.

This chain uses TRBV4-3 with TRBJ2-1, with 9 positions matching TRBD2. The CDR3 totals 17 residues. CDR1 is LGHNA and CDR2 is YSLEER in the germline V gene. V trimming: 5 bases; J trimming: 8 bases; junction bases outside the gene matches: 16. Here the CDR3 DNA reads TGCGCCAGCAGCGCAGAGGTAGCGGGAGTGGGGCTGGATGAGCAGTTCTTC. Protein: CASSAEVAGVGLDEQFF.

A note on this clonotype: A much larger clone differs by one base, so this may be a read error. This sequence joins TRBV27 and TRBJ1-2; D call uncertain. This CDR3 contains 12 residues. The germline gives CDR1 MNHEY, CDR2 SMNVEV (reference sequence). CDR3 protein: CASSSSPHGHTF. In DNA, the CDR3 is TGTGCCAGCAGTTCATCCCCCCATGGCCACACCTTC.

This clonotype appeared a few times. This chain connects TRBV24-1 to TRBJ2-1; TRBD2 is a possible D gene (7 bases). Trimming left V 4 bases short and J 8 bases short, with 17 bases between. The CDR3 consists of 15 residues. Germline V gene sequence: CDR1 KGHDR, CDR2 SFDVKD. The CDR3 loop reads CATSELMGGGDEQFF. The CDR3 DNA sequence: TGTGCCACCAGTGAGCTGATGGGGGGGGGCGATGAGCAGTTCTTC.

The CDR3 coding sequence is TGCGCCAGCAGCAGCCGACAGGTTGAAGGGCCCCAGCATTTT. As protein: CASSSRQVEGPQHF. The chain uses TRBV4-1 and TRBJ1-5; tentatively, D is TRBD1 (6 bases). CDR1 is MGHRA and CDR2 is YSYEKL in the germline V gene. V was clipped by 5 bases and J by 9 bases, with 17 bases between them. CDR3 length equals 14 residues.